Included here is one T cell receptor beta chain sequence, with context. Antigen unknown. The data belong to a study of T cells in women clearing cervical HPV infection. Whole-study context: HLA type could not be excluded as a confounder.

immunoSEQ multiplex PCR used an average of approximately 1,300 ng genomic DNA. The repertoire was sequenced with immunoSEQ multiplex PCR; TCRdb's copy has only in-frame clones and lacks some. Recorded for this sample: tens of thousands of clones. HPV was found by MY09/MY11 PCR and dot-blot genotyping. Broader study findings: Richness plus V gene abundances separated cases from controls with AUC 0.7 to 0.9.

The clonotype comes from a woman aged 18 to 69 with a cervical HPV16 infection that either progressed to CIN3+ or cleared (not recorded which). The sample comprised blood buffy coat.

The part of the CDR3 DNA that was read is TGCAGTGCTAACCCACAGGGGTTAGGGTCACCC. Protein product: CSANPQGLGSP. The full CDR3 sequence reads CSANPQGLGSPLHF. The V call is TRBV20-1, the J call TRBJ1-6, with 7 bases fitting TRBD1. Coverage ceases 3 residues before the CDR3 finishes, and the germline J gene fills in the end. The ends lost 4 bases at V and 10 bases at J; junction bases unmatched: 10. This CDR3 is 14 amino acids long. Germline V gives CDR1 DFQATT, CDR2 SNEGSKA (reference sequence).